This T cell receptor beta chain appears in the sequencing data of a study of blood T cell repertoires in COVID-19. Study background: There were acute and convalescent COVID-19 samples, and they came from the United States, Italy and Spain. T cells, B-cell-depleted T cells, or PBMCs provided the cDNA or gDNA that served as material.

Original data processing: Reference gene primer amplification gave nucleated cell count estimates. TCRdb keeps only in-frame clones here, not all; method: immunoSEQ multiplex PCR. That table furnishes V, J and clone size, whereas the DNA furnished D and trimming. The table lists 55,000 to 75,000 clones, 60% to 80% of them singletons. Germline assignment: CDR1 SGDLS and CDR2 YYNGEE. V was pared by 3 bases and J by 1 base, with 13 bases between. The CDR3 loop spans 15 amino acids. The V gene is TRBV9, the J gene TRBJ1-1; TRBD1 is a possible D gene (5 bases). The source of this sequence is a man of 80 years or more with active or convalescent COVID-19. What was sequenced was peripheral blood. CDR3 nucleotide sequence: TGTGCCAGCAGCGCCCAAACTACAGGGAACACTGAAGCTTTCTTT. Its protein product is CASSAQTTGNTEAFF.